The 28 T cell receptor beta chains reported below all come from one sample, sequenced in a study of blood T cell repertoires in COVID-19. Method: immunoSEQ multiplex PCR; TCRdb's copy keeps in-frame clones and lacks some. The sample has a few hundred thousand clones, roughly 84% seen once. Sequenced sample: PBMCs or T cells enriched from blood (not recorded which). The source is a woman in her twenties or thirties who had recovered from COVID-19.

The gene calls are TRBV7-9 and TRBJ1-1; 11 bases map to TRBD1. This CDR3 region has 16 residues. The J segment lost 1 base and the V segment lost 7 bases, leaving 8 bases of the junction unmatched. In germline, CDR1 is SEHNR, CDR2 FQNEAQ (reference sequence). The CDR3 DNA reads TGTGCCAGCATCCGCGGGACAGGGGGAAAGAACACTGAAGCTTTCTTT. It codes for CASIRGTGGKNTEAFF.

The CDR3 protein is CASSEPGTEAFF. The DNA for the CDR3 is TGCGCCAGCAGCGAACCAGGGACTGAAGCTTTCTTT. The rearrangement links TRBV5-1 to TRBJ1-1; D might be TRBD1 (5 bases). The CDR3 runs 12 residues. Per the germline V gene, CDR1 is SGHRS and CDR2 is YFSETQ. Between the trimmed V and J ends, which lost 4 bases and 5 bases, there was a span of 9 bases.

Concerning this clone: At one of its ends the junction is not consistent with the germline gene, which may arise from a read error. The chain links TRBV30 to TRBJ2-1; 14 bases match TRBD2. In germline, CDR1 is GTSNPN, CDR2 SVGIG (reference sequence). This CDR3 has 14 amino acids. Here the CDR3 DNA reads TGTGCCTGGAGAACCCCGGGACTAGCGGGGGCCTCGGTCTTC. As protein: CAWRTPGLAGASVF.

The CDR3 coding sequence is TGTGCCAGCAGACCTACCGAGGCAGGTAGCGACGAGCAGTACTTC. Its translation is CASRPTEAGSDEQYF. The chain couples TRBV7-9 to TRBJ2-7, with D perhaps TRBD2 (5 bases). The CDR3 is 15 residues long. The V end was cut by 6 bases, the J end by 5 bases, with 20 bases between. Germline CDR1 reads SEHNR; CDR2 reads FQNEAQ (reference sequence).

CDR3 region: CASRGLHGTYNEQFF. The DNA for the CDR3 is TGCGCCAGCAGGGGCCTTCACGGGACCTACAATGAGCAGTTCTTC. The V and J genes are TRBV5-1 and TRBJ2-1; possible D gene TRBD2, 5 bases. Trimming cost V 5 bases and J 2 bases, with 14 bases left between them. The CDR3 loop spans 15 amino acids. Germline lookup yields CDR1 SGHRS and CDR2 YFSETQ.

The chain carries TRBV5-1 and TRBJ2-2; D unclear. V dropped 5 bases and J dropped 2 bases, with 4 bases sitting between them. Germline V gene lookup returns CDR1 SGHRS and CDR2 YFSETQ. The CDR3 extends over 12 amino acids. As DNA, the CDR3 is TGCGCCAGCAGACAAAACACCGGGGAGCTGTTTTTT. Its protein is CASRQNTGELFF.

The V call is TRBV6-5, the J call TRBJ2-3; D remains ambiguous. This CDR3 region has 14 residues. Trimming cost V 0 bases and J 3 bases, with 7 bases left between them. Looked up from germline, CDR1 is MNHEY and CDR2 is SVGAGI. CDR3 coding DNA: TGTGCCAGCAGTTACTCCGAAACAACAGATACGCAGTATTTT. It translates to CASSYSETTDTQYF.

J is TRBJ1-1 and V is TRBV7-9; no clear D gene. Germline assignment: CDR1 SEHNR and CDR2 FQNEAQ (reference sequence). Between the trimmed V and J ends, which lost 2 bases and 3 bases, there was a span of 10 bases. This CDR3 is built from 14 residues. CDR3 sequence reads: CASSLWITDTEAFF. The CDR3 DNA sequence: TGTGCCAGCAGCTTATGGATCACAGACACTGAAGCTTTCTTT.

The rearrangement uses TRBV9 and TRBJ1-3, with 7 bases lining up with TRBD1. The CDR3 consists of 16 residues. Trimming at V came to 0 bases and at J to 2 bases, leaving 5 bases not matched to a gene. Germline V lookup: CDR1 SGDLS, CDR2 YYNGEE. The CDR3 nucleotides are TGTGCCAGCAGCGTAGAGAACAGGGGACCTGGAAACACCATATATTTT. This translates into CASSVENRGPGNTIYF.

The genes are TRBV3-1 (or the pseudogene TRBV3-2) and TRBJ2-7; 7 bases line up with TRBD2. Unmatched junction bases numbered 3, after V lost 1 base and J lost 0 bases. The CDR3 runs to 15 residues. Germline CDR1 LGHDT, CDR2 YNNKEL (reference sequence). The CDR3 loop reads CASSQARTSSYEQYF. As DNA, the CDR3 is TGTGCCAGCAGCCAAGCAAGGACTAGCTCCTACGAGCAGTACTTC.

The V call is TRBV7-9, the J call TRBJ2-1, with 9 bases that match TRBD1. Per germline, CDR1 SEHNR and CDR2 FQNEAQ (reference sequence). The CDR3 is made up of 15 amino acids. Trimming at V came to 5 bases and at J to 4 bases, leaving 6 bases not matched to a gene. The CDR3 DNA is TGTGCCAGCAGCCACGGGACAGGGACTTACAATGAGCAGTTCTTC. This sequence encodes CASSHGTGTYNEQFF.

Here the CDR3 DNA reads TGTGCCAGCAGACACAGGGGGCCCGGAAACACCATATATTTT. The encoded protein is CASRHRGPGNTIYF. The chain recombines TRBV7-8 with TRBJ1-3; TRBD1 matches 9 bases. CDR1 is SGHVS, CDR2 FQNEAQ, per germline. The junction had 4 bases not matched to a gene; V was cut back by 6 bases and J by 4 bases. This CDR3 comprises 14 residues.

This rearrangement joins TRBV24-1 to TRBJ2-3; possibly TRBD2 for D (6 bases). The CDR3 consists of 16 residues. Germline V gives CDR1 KGHDR, CDR2 SFDVKD. V gave up 0 bases and J gave up 6 bases, with 15 bases separating them. The CDR3 sequence: CATSDLGAGPKDTQYF. The DNA of the CDR3 is TGTGCCACCAGTGATTTGGGGGCGGGGCCGAAGGATACGCAGTATTTT.

The chain has TRBV4-2 and TRBJ2-7; D perhaps matches TRBD1 (5 bases). V shed 1 base and J shed 6 bases, with 16 bases lying between them. From germline, CDR1 is LGHNA and CDR2 YNFKEQ. The CDR3 sequence is 15 residues long. The CDR3 bases are TGTGCCAGCAGCCAAGTAAATGGTCAGGGTGGCGAGCAGTACTTC. It translates to CASSQVNGQGGEQYF.

The chain is built from TRBV7-8 and TRBJ1-6; D perhaps matches TRBD1 (5 bases). The germline gives CDR1 SGHVS, CDR2 FQNEAQ. Trimming stripped 4 bases from V and 7 bases from J, with 14 bases between. The CDR3 is 15 amino acids. Here the CDR3 DNA reads TGTGCCAGCAGCTCCCAGGGTCTCCAGAATTCACCCCTCCACTTT. Translated: CASSSQGLQNSPLHF.

This chain uses TRBV27 with TRBJ1-5; D unresolved. CDR3 size: 15 residues. Germline V gene data show CDR1 as MNHEY and CDR2 as SMNVEV (reference sequence). V was shortened by 5 bases and J by 2 bases, with 13 bases between the two germline ends. CDR3 sequence (DNA): TGTGCCAGCAGTCCCTCTGTAGATGGCAATCAGCCCCAGCATTTT. Encoded protein: CASSPSVDGNQPQHF.

The J gene is TRBJ2-2, the V gene TRBV4-2, with TRBD2 matching 7 bases. The germline gives CDR1 LGHNA, CDR2 YNFKEQ. V shed 4 bases, J shed 4 bases, and the junction held 9 bases outside the gene matches. The CDR3 consists of 16 residues. The CDR3 nucleotides are TGTGCCAGCAGCCTCTCCCAGGCTAGCGGCACCGGGGAGCTGTTTTTT. It yields the protein CASSLSQASGTGELFF.

The rearrangement links TRBV7-9 to TRBJ2-5, with a tentative D call TRBD1 (6 bases). V was clipped by 5 bases and J by 1 base, with 14 bases between them. Germline CDR1 is SEHNR and CDR2 is FQNEAQ (reference sequence). The CDR3 runs to 15 residues. CDR3 DNA: TGTGCCAGCAGCACATCCGGGACACCCCAAGAGACCCAGTACTTC. Its translation is CASSTSGTPQETQYF.

CDR3 amino acids: CASSFLETQYF. The CDR3 nucleotides read TGTGCCAGCAGCTTTCTTGAGACCCAGTACTTC. The gene calls are TRBV7-8 and TRBJ2-5; D gene uncertain. The germline V gene has CDR1 SGHVS and CDR2 FQNEAQ. V gave up 3 bases and J gave up 5 bases, with 4 bases separating them. The CDR3 consists of 11 residues.

The rearrangement joins TRBV6-6 to TRBJ1-5, with TRBD1 matching over 7 bases. The CDR3 is 16 amino acids. Germline V lookup: CDR1 MNHNY, CDR2 SVGAGI (reference sequence). V dropped 4 bases and J dropped 0; count of bases not matched to a gene: 6. The DNA for the CDR3 is TGTGCCAGCAGTTTCCGACAGGGCGGTAGCAATCAGCCCCAGCATTTT. Translated, it gives CASSFRQGGSNQPQHF.

This clone was counted once. The CDR3 reads CATRASGELFF. CDR3 coding DNA: TGTGCCACCAGGGCTTCCGGGGAGCTGTTTTTT. The rearrangement links TRBV2 to TRBJ2-2, with D perhaps matching TRBD1 (5 bases). CDR1 is SNHLY, CDR2 FYNNEI, per germline. The CDR3 length is 11 residues. V dropped 10 bases and J dropped 6 bases, with 9 bases sitting between them.

The rearrangement links TRBV25-1 to TRBJ1-2; 8 bases are shared with TRBD1. Trimming took 6 bases from V and 4 from J; bases not matched to a gene: 7. The CDR3 contains 14 residues. Germline CDR1 and CDR2: MGHDK and SYGVNS. The DNA of the CDR3 is TGTGCCAGCAGGCCGACAGGGGAGGCCTATGGCTACACCTTC. Encoded protein: CASRPTGEAYGYTF.

This clone was seen just once. The rearrangement links TRBV6-5 to TRBJ2-7; D not certain. Trimming took off 9 bases at V and 0 bases at J, with 18 bases between the two ends. The V gene's germline CDR1 is MNHEY and CDR2 SVGAGI. This CDR3 spans 15 amino acids. The CDR3 protein is CASTKLFRNSYEQYF. CDR3 sequence (DNA): TGTGCCAGTACCAAACTCTTTAGAAACTCCTACGAGCAGTACTTC.

The chain links TRBV30 to TRBJ1-5; 9 bases align to TRBD1. From germline, CDR1 is GTSNPN and CDR2 SVGIG (reference sequence). The V gene end was trimmed by 5 bases and the J gene end by 3 bases; junction bases not matched to a gene: 8. CDR3 length equals 15 residues. This CDR3 is CAWGAGTGNNQPQHF. The CDR3 DNA reads as TGTGCCTGGGGAGCAGGGACAGGGAACAATCAGCCCCAGCATTTT.

This clone was found once. This chain uses TRBV3-1 (or the pseudogene TRBV3-2) with TRBJ1-1; 9 bases fit TRBD1. V was pared by 0 bases and J by 10 bases, with 6 bases of the junction left unmatched. CDR1 is LGHDT, CDR2 YNNKEL, per germline (reference sequence). The CDR3 has 14 amino acids. The chain's CDR3 is CASSQEAGDRAAFF. The CDR3 region has the DNA TGTGCCAGCAGCCAAGAAGCTGGGGACAGGGCAGCTTTCTTT.

This clone was detected a few times. This rearrangement joins TRBV18 to TRBJ1-2; 7 bases map to TRBD1. CDR3 length: 14 residues. V dropped 1 base and J dropped 2; count of bases not matched to a gene: 1. The germline CDR1 and CDR2 sequences are KGHSH and LQKENI. CDR3 residues: CASSPQGQNYGYTF. As DNA, the CDR3 is TGTGCCAGCTCACCACAGGGACAGAACTATGGCTACACCTTC.

The V and J genes are TRBV9 and TRBJ1-3; D gene ambiguous. Trimming removed 6 bases at V and 4 bases at J, with 8 bases between. Germline V gene sequence: CDR1 SGDLS, CDR2 YYNGEE. CDR3 length: 12 amino acids. The CDR3 region is CASNRGGNTIYF. The CDR3 DNA sequence: TGTGCCAGCAATCGAGGCGGAAACACCATATATTTT.

The CDR3 protein is CASSLEAGKAGNTIYF. The CDR3 coding sequence is TGCGCCAGCAGCTTGGAAGCAGGCAAAGCTGGAAACACCATATATTTT. The chain links TRBV5-1 to TRBJ1-3; no clear D gene. Per the germline V gene, CDR1 is SGHRS and CDR2 is YFSETQ. Trimming took 0 bases from V and 2 from J, leaving 12 bases between them. The CDR3 totals 16 residues.